This T cell receptor (beta chain) was sequenced for a study of blood T cell repertoires in COVID-19. Study at large: Both acute and convalescent COVID-19 samples were obtained from the United States, Italy and Spain.

V dropped 2 bases and J dropped 3 bases, with 9 bases sitting between them. CDR3 length equals 14 residues. Germline CDR1 reads SGDLS; CDR2 reads YYNGEE. Sequencing used immunoSEQ multiplex PCR; TCRdb keeps in-frame clones, though not all of them. The sample carries 350,000 to 550,000 clones, around 90% recorded once. Input material: PBMCs or T cells enriched from blood (not recorded which). The source is a woman younger than 30 with acute COVID-19. V gene TRBV9 combines with J gene TRBJ2-1; D uncertain. CDR3 region: CASSVLPGYNEQFF. CDR3 DNA: TGTGCCAGCAGCGTTCTACCCGGCTACAATGAGCAGTTCTTC.